Detailed here is one T cell receptor (beta chain). The CDR3 length is 14 residues. Germline V gene lookup returns CDR1 MDHEN and CDR2 SYDVKM. V shed 7 bases, J shed 0 bases, and the junction held 5 bases outside the gene matches. This sample is part of a study of blood T cell repertoires in COVID-19. Assay: immunoSEQ multiplex PCR; the TCRdb copy retains only in-frame clones and omits some. Among more than 150,000 clones listed, 75% to 90% were seen once. The chain carries TRBV28 and TRBJ2-7; TRBD1 matches at 8 bases. This sequence was found in a woman in her thirties or forties with acute or convalescent COVID-19. Material: peripheral blood. Here the CDR3 DNA reads TGTGCCAGCACCTCGGGGACAGGCTCCTACGAGCAGTACTTC. This sequence encodes CASTSGTGSYEQYF. Together with reference TRBV28 and TRBJ2-7, the CDR3 gives the full variable domain: DVKVTQSSRYLVKRTGEKVFLECVQDMDHENMFWYRQDPGLGLRLIYFSYDVKMKEKGDIPEGYSVSREKKERFSLILESASTNQTSMYLCASTSGTGSYEQYFGPGTRLTVT.